The 23 T cell receptor beta chains presented below share a single source sample, sequenced in a study of blood T cell repertoires in COVID-19. Generated by immunoSEQ multiplex PCR, the TCRdb table keeps only in-frame clones and is missing some. Among tens of thousands of clones, about 82% were seen once, and the ten largest hold more than 8.5%. Sequencing was carried out using peripheral blood. The receptors originated from a man aged 55 to 70 in a cohort sampled during active COVID-19.

A remark on this clone: Its ends do not fully match the called genes, so a read error is possible. CDR3 in DNA: TGCGCCAGCACCTACGGGTCGGGACAGGGGGAAATACTGTTTTTT. It is translated as CASTYGSGQGEILFF. V gene TRBV5-1 combines with J gene TRBJ1-4, with TRBD1 identical over 11 bases. CDR1 SGHRS and CDR2 YFSETQ come from the germline V gene. The CDR3 loop spans 15 amino acids.

The V and J genes are TRBV6-1 and TRBJ2-7, with D maybe TRBD1 (6 bases). With 1 base removed from V and 2 bases from J, the gap between germline ends came to 12 bases. This CDR3 has 15 amino acids. The V gene's germline CDR1 is MNHNS and CDR2 SASEGT. This CDR3 reads CASSEEDSGTYEQYF. The CDR3 nucleotides are TGTGCCAGCAGTGAAGAGGACAGCGGCACCTACGAGCAGTACTTC.

The rearrangement joins TRBV7-8 to TRBJ2-7, with D possibly being TRBD2 (5 bases). This CDR3 is built from 14 residues. CDR1 and CDR2 from the germline V gene are SGHVS and FQNEAQ. Trimming pared 2 bases from V and 5 bases from J, leaving 13 bases between. The DNA of the CDR3 is TGTGCCAGCAGCTTATTTAGGGAGCCCCACGAGCAGTACTTC. Protein sequence: CASSLFREPHEQYF.

The table lists this clone with a few counts. V gene TRBV7-9 combines with J gene TRBJ2-3; tentative D call: TRBD1 (5 bases). Germline-derived CDR1 and CDR2 are SEHNR and FQNEAQ (reference sequence). The CDR3 is 12 amino acids. The V and J ends lost 6 bases and 5 bases respectively, with 9 bases between them. In nucleotides, the CDR3 is TGTGCCAGCAGAGGGGCCGGAGATACGCAGTATTTT. Amino acids: CASRGAGDTQYF.

This chain links TRBV7-8 with TRBJ2-3; 14 nucleotides align to TRBD2. The trim removed 5 bases at V and 3 bases at J, leaving 7 bases unmatched. The CDR3 is 17 amino acids. CDR1 is SGHVS and CDR2 is FQNEAQ in the germline V gene. CDR3 residues: CASSLTSGRARTDTQYF. CDR3 DNA sequence: TGTGCCAGCAGCCTGACTAGCGGGAGGGCCAGAACAGATACGCAGTATTTT.

V and J are TRBV14 and TRBJ2-3, with 14 bases lining up with TRBD2. The junction had 4 bases not matched to a gene; V was cut back by 3 bases and J by 8 bases. Germline V gene lookup returns CDR1 SGHDN and CDR2 FVKESK. CDR3 length: 15 residues. CDR3 residues: CASSHDGLAGGTQYF. CDR3 DNA: TGTGCCAGCAGCCATGATGGACTAGCGGGAGGTACGCAGTATTTT.

The rearrangement links TRBV15 to TRBJ1-5; D unclear. CDR1 is LNHNV, CDR2 YYDKDF, per germline (reference sequence). V was clipped by 7 bases and J by 5 bases, with 15 bases between them. The CDR3 is 14 amino acids. The CDR3 DNA reads TGTGCCACCAACAAATATGAGAGGGATCAGCCCCAGCATTTT. It translates to CATNKYERDQPQHF.

The V call is TRBV6-4, the J call TRBJ1-5; 7 bases map to TRBD1. The CDR3 runs to 17 residues. CDR1 MRHNA and CDR2 SNTAGT come from the germline V gene. The ends lost 9 bases at V and 0 bases at J; junction bases unmatched: 14. The CDR3 sequence is CARGRNRGHHSNQPQHF. The CDR3 coding sequence is TGTGCCAGGGGACGAAACAGGGGCCATCATAGCAATCAGCCCCAGCATTTT.

CDR3 region: CASSLGLAGGNTGELFF. The DNA of the CDR3 is TGTGCCAGCAGTTTGGGGCTGGCGGGGGGGAACACCGGGGAGCTGTTTTTT. The gene calls are TRBV28 and TRBJ2-2; 8 positions match TRBD2. CDR1 is MDHEN and CDR2 is SYDVKM in the germline V gene. With 3 bases clipped from V and 1 base from J, the junction kept 7 bases outside the gene matches. The CDR3 covers 17 residues.

The rearrangement uses TRBV10-1 and TRBJ2-1; TRBD2 matches 13 bases. Germline trimming cut 8 bases from V and 5 bases from J; bases unmatched to any gene: 3. The CDR3 has 14 residues. Germline V gives CDR1 WNHNN, CDR2 SYGVQD (reference sequence). The CDR3 spells CASGTSGVDNEQFF. CDR3 bases: TGCGCCAGCGGGACTAGCGGGGTGGACAATGAGCAGTTCTTC.

The J gene is TRBJ2-5, the V gene TRBV4-2, with D maybe TRBD1 (7 bases). Germline CDR1 and CDR2: LGHNA and YNFKEQ. The CDR3 loop spans 15 amino acids. V was trimmed by 0 bases and J by 4 bases, leaving 12 bases between them. In DNA form, the CDR3 reads TGTGCCAGCAGCCAAGATCAGGGGGGCCCAGAGACCCAGTACTTC. Protein: CASSQDQGGPETQYF.

V gene TRBV23-1 combines with J gene TRBJ2-5; D is perhaps TRBD2 (6 bases). TRBV23-1 belongs to the ORF category, with a function that is uncertain. V was pared by 0 bases and J by 4 bases, with 12 bases between. The CDR3 runs to 15 residues. Here the CDR3 reads CASSQSRGLGETQYF. The CDR3 nucleotides are TGCGCCAGCAGTCAATCGAGGGGACTCGGAGAGACCCAGTACTTC.

The J gene is TRBJ2-2, the V gene TRBV15; 10 nucleotides agree with TRBD2. The CDR3 is 16 amino acids. V lost 0 bases and J lost 4; bases outside the gene matches: 2. Per the germline V gene, CDR1 is LNHNV and CDR2 is YYDKDF (reference sequence). CDR3 bases: TGTGCCACCAGCAGAGACAGACTAGCGGGCACCGGGGAGCTGTTTTTT. Translating gives CATSRDRLAGTGELFF.

The V call is TRBV9, the J call TRBJ2-5; 14 nucleotides line up with TRBD2. The CDR3 sequence is 16 residues long. CDR1 SGDLS and CDR2 YYNGEE come from the germline V gene. Losses at the gene ends were 3 bases for V and 4 bases for J; bases not matched to a gene: 5. The CDR3 here is CASSAGTSGSGETQYF. Here the CDR3 DNA reads TGTGCCAGCAGCGCCGGGACTAGCGGGAGTGGAGAGACCCAGTACTTC.

The chain couples TRBV6-5 to TRBJ1-4, with 10 bases fitting TRBD1. CDR3 length equals 14 residues. The germline V gene has CDR1 MNHEY and CDR2 SVGAGI. Trimming at V came to 5 bases and at J to 8 bases, leaving 5 bases not matched to a gene. In nucleotides, the CDR3 is TGTGCCAGCAGTACCGGGACAGGGGTAGAAAAACTGTTTTTT. Protein product: CASSTGTGVEKLFF.

The chain couples TRBV28 to TRBJ1-2; perhaps TRBD1 as D (5 bases). V lost 5 bases to trimming and J lost 3 bases, with 7 bases between them. Germline values: CDR1 MDHEN, CDR2 SYDVKM. CDR3 size: 12 residues. CDR3 in DNA: TGTGCCAGCAGTGTAGGGGACTATGGCTACACCTTC. Its protein product is CASSVGDYGYTF.

The table lists this clone with a few counts. The chain joins TRBV11-2 to TRBJ1-1; D is unclear. CDR3 length equals 10 residues. V lost 10 bases and J 1 base, leaving 4 bases between the germline ends. Per germline, CDR1 SGHAT and CDR2 FQNNGV. Here the CDR3 DNA reads TGTGCCACCTCGAACACTGAAGCTTTCTTT. Protein: CATSNTEAFF.

J is TRBJ1-5 and V is TRBV18, with D possibly matching TRBD1 (5 bases). The length of the CDR3 is 15 residues. V lost 2 bases and J lost 6, with 14 bases in between. The germline gives CDR1 KGHSH, CDR2 LQKENI. The CDR3 region is CASSPSGQGGQPQHF. The CDR3 coding sequence is TGTGCCAGCTCACCATCAGGCCAGGGAGGTCAGCCCCAGCATTTT.

J is TRBJ1-2 and V is TRBV4-3; 9 bases align to TRBD1. Germline lookup yields CDR1 LGHNA and CDR2 YSLEER. V gave up 2 bases and J gave up 4 bases; unmatched junction bases: 5. This CDR3 is 15 amino acids long. CDR3 amino acids: CASSQMTGGSYGYTF. CDR3 nucleotides: TGCGCCAGCAGCCAAATGACAGGGGGTAGCTATGGCTACACCTTC.

In this sample, this clone turned up a few times. The CDR3 DNA reads TGTGCCAGCGGCCTCGGGTCCCAGGGGCTTAGTACGCAGTATTTT. Translating it yields CASGLGSQGLSTQYF. The rearrangement uses TRBV27 and TRBJ2-3; possible D gene TRBD1, 6 bases. The germline V and J ends were trimmed by 8 bases and 8 bases, with 23 bases remaining between them. The CDR3 length is 15 residues. The germline V gene has CDR1 MNHEY and CDR2 SMNVEV (reference sequence).

The rearrangement uses TRBV18 and TRBJ1-3, with 8 nucleotides matching TRBD1. The CDR3 is 17 amino acids. The germline CDR1 and CDR2 sequences are KGHSH and LQKENI. J gave up 0 bases and V 1 base, and 5 bases lay outside the gene matches. The CDR3 protein is CASSPRWDRPSGNTIYF. The CDR3 region has the DNA TGTGCCAGCTCACCACGGTGGGACAGGCCCTCTGGAAACACCATATATTTT.

This rearrangement joins TRBV6-5 to TRBJ1-1; D might be TRBD1 (6 bases). In germline, CDR1 is MNHEY, CDR2 SVGAGI. The CDR3 runs 15 residues. The germline V and J ends were trimmed by 6 bases and 2 bases, with 16 bases remaining between them. The CDR3 DNA sequence: TGTGCCAGCAGCTTACCGACAGGACATAACACTGAAGCTTTCTTT. This sequence encodes CASSLPTGHNTEAFF.

The chain links TRBV30 to TRBJ1-1; TRBD1 matches at 9 bases. The CDR3 length is 14 residues. The V gene end was trimmed by 2 bases and the J gene end by 8 bases; junction bases not matched to a gene: 9. Germline-derived CDR1 and CDR2 are GTSNPN and SVGIG (reference sequence). Here the CDR3 reads CAWSRVTGTGEAFF. CDR3 in DNA: TGTGCCTGGAGTCGGGTAACTGGGACAGGGGAAGCTTTCTTT.